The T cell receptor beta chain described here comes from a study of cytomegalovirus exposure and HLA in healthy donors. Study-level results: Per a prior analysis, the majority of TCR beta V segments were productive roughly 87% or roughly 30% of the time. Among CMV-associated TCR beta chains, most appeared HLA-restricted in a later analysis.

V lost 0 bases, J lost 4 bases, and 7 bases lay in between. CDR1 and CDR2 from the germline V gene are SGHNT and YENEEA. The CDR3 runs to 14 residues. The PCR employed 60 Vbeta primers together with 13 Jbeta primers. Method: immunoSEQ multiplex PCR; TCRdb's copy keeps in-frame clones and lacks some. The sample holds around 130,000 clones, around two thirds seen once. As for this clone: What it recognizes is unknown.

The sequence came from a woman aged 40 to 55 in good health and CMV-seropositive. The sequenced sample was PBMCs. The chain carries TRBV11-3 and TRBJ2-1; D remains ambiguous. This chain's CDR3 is CASSLETPYNEQFF. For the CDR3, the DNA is TGTGCCAGCAGCTTAGAGACTCCTTACAATGAGCAGTTCTTC.